The rows below give T cell receptor beta chains drawn from one sample of a study of blood T cell repertoires in COVID-19. TCRdb's copy holds only in-frame clones and misses some; the assay was immunoSEQ multiplex PCR. The data show 130,000 to 150,000 clones, over 70% seen once. Material: PBMCs or T cells enriched from blood (not recorded which). The receptors were sampled from a man aged 60 to 75 who had recovered from COVID-19. CDR3s include the opening cysteine and the closing phenylalanine or tryptophan. The D gene is left open where the match is weak. Size is omitted from some rows. Given values are once, few, many or a class for expanded clones.

>TRBD1|-|TRBJ1-6|TRBV27
TGTGCCAGCAGTGCCTCCGGACAGGGGCGCTCCTATAATTCACCCCTCCACTTT
CASSASGQGRSYNSPLHF
>TRBD1|-|TRBJ1-2|TRBV11-3
TGTGCCAGCAGCTTAAAGGGACAGGGGAATGGCTACACCTTC
CASSLKGQGNGYTF
>-|-|TRBJ2-2|TRBV18
TGTGCCAGCTCCTTGGGACACCGGTCCGGGGAGCTGTTTTTT
CASSLGHRSGELFF
>-|-|TRBJ2-3|TRBV11-3
TGTGCCAGCAGCTTAGATCCCCCCGGCGGCTACACAGATACGCAGTATTTT
CASSLDPPGGYTDTQYF
>-|-|TRBJ1-6|TRBV9
TGTGCCAGCAGCGCCCCCGGGGCCTATAATTCACCCCTCCACTTT
CASSAPGAYNSPLHF
>TRBD1|once|TRBJ2-2|TRBV7-7
TGTGCCAGCAGCCCCCGACAGGGGGGAGCCGGGGAGCTGTTTTTT
CASSPRQGGAGELFF
>TRBD1|-|TRBJ2-1|TRBV12-5
TGTGCTAGTGGAACCTACAGGGGTGAGCAGTTCTTC
CASGTYRGEQFF
>-|-|TRBJ1-6|TRBV5-4
TGTGCCAGCAGTATTGGAGGGGCAACCTATAATTCACCCCTCCACTTT
CASSIGGATYNSPLHF
>-|few|TRBJ2-5|TRBV28
TGTGCCAGCAGTTTCACGGTGGTAGAGACCCAGTACTTC
CASSFTVVETQYF
>-|-|TRBJ2-7|TRBV28
TGTGCCAGCCTCCGGAGTGGTTACGAGCAGTACTTC
CASLRSGYEQYF
>-|-|TRBJ2-7|TRBV4-1
TGCGCCAGCAGCCAAGAAGGGGACACTGTTTACGAGCAGTACTTC
CASSQEGDTVYEQYF
>-|-|TRBJ1-5|TRBV7-8
TGTGCCAGCAGCCCCGAGGCCAATCAGCCCCAGCATTTT
CASSPEANQPQHF
>TRBD1|-|TRBJ2-7|TRBV2
TGTGCCAGCAGCCGGGACAGAGCCTACGAGCAGTACTTC
CASSRDRAYEQYF
>TRBD2|-|TRBJ2-2|TRBV10-3
TGTGCCATCAGTGGGGTAGCGGGACCCACCGGGGAGCTGTTTTTT
CAISGVAGPTGELFF
>-|-|TRBJ1-2|TRBV14
TGTGCCAGCAGCCAAATCGGGCTTTCGGACAGTTATAACTATGGCTACACCTTC
CASSQIGLSDSYNYGYTF
>TRBD1|-|TRBJ1-1|TRBV19
TGTGCCGGTGGACAGGTCGGTTCCACTGAAGCTTTCTTT
CAGGQVGSTEAFF
>TRBD2|-|TRBJ2-3|TRBV28
TGTGCCAGCAGTCCTCTTCCCGCTAGCGGGAGAACAGATACGCAGTATTTT
CASSPLPASGRTDTQYF
>-|-|TRBJ1-4|TRBV10-2
TGCGCCAGCAGTGACCCCGTTGAAAAACTGTTTTTT
CASSDPVEKLFF
>TRBD1|-|TRBJ1-6|TRBV28
TGTGCCAGCAAAGGGGACAGCTATAATTCACCCCTCCACTTT
CASKGDSYNSPLHF
>-|-|TRBJ1-5|TRBV7-9
TGTGCCAGCAGCTTATTCGGGAGTGGCAATCAGCCCCAGCATTTT
CASSLFGSGNQPQHF
>TRBD2|once|TRBJ2-5|TRBV19
TGTGCCAGTAGTATCACTCCCCTAGCGGCACAAGAGACCCAGTACTTC
CASSITPLAAQETQYF
>-|few|TRBJ1-2|TRBV4-1
TGCGCCAGCAGCCAAGTAGCGCAGGCCCCCTATGGCTACACCTTC
CASSQVAQAPYGYTF
>TRBD2|-|TRBJ2-7|TRBV7-3
TGTGCCAGCAGCTTACGAGGGGGACTAGCGGGGTCCCTCCTATACGAGCAGTACTTC
CASSLRGGLAGSLLYEQYF
>-|few|TRBJ2-7|TRBV6-1
TGTGCCAGCAGTGAAGTCCGGTACGAGCAGTACTTC
CASSEVRYEQYF
>TRBD1|-|TRBJ1-2|TRBV10-3
TGTGCCATCGCCGGACAGGGGGCCTCCGGCTACACCTTC
CAIAGQGASGYTF
>-|-|TRBJ1-1|TRBV9
TGTGCCAGCAGGGGGGAGGACACTGAAGCTTTCTTT
CASRGEDTEAFF
>-|-|TRBJ1-1|TRBV6-5
TGTGCCAGCACCAGAGGGTTAATCACTGAAGCTTTCTTT
CASTRGLITEAFF
>TRBD1|-|TRBJ1-2|TRBV6-5
TGTGCCAGCACCGGGACAGGCGGGGGTGGCTACACCTTC
CASTGTGGGGYTF
>TRBD1|-|TRBJ1-1|TRBV13
TGTGCCAGCAGCTTAGGTGGGACAGGGCGGACTGAAGCTTTCTTT
CASSLGGTGRTEAFF
>-|-|TRBJ2-7|TRBV7-9
TGTGCCAGCAGCCAAGAGATCCCAGACAGGGGAGGGACCTACGAGCAGTACTTC
CASSQEIPDRGGTYEQYF
>-|-|TRBJ1-1|TRBV18
TGTGCCAGCTCACCAACAGGTGGCACTGAAGCTTTCTTT
CASSPTGGTEAFF
>-|-|TRBJ1-5|TRBV7-9
TGTGCCAGCAGCCCCAGCGGGGGGTTCGGTCAGCCCCAGCATTTT
CASSPSGGFGQPQHF
>-|-|TRBJ2-1|TRBV6-5
TGTGCCAGCAGCGGGGATGCGGATGAGCAGTTCTTC
CASSGDADEQFF
>TRBD1|-|TRBJ2-7|TRBV11-2
TGTGCCAGCAGCTTAGATGAGGGACAGGGGTCTCCCTACGAGCAGTACTTC
CASSLDEGQGSPYEQYF
>-|-|TRBJ2-2|TRBV3-1/TRBV3-2
TGTGCCAGCAGCCAGTTCCAGGGCACCGGGGAGCTGTTTTTT
CASSQFQGTGELFF